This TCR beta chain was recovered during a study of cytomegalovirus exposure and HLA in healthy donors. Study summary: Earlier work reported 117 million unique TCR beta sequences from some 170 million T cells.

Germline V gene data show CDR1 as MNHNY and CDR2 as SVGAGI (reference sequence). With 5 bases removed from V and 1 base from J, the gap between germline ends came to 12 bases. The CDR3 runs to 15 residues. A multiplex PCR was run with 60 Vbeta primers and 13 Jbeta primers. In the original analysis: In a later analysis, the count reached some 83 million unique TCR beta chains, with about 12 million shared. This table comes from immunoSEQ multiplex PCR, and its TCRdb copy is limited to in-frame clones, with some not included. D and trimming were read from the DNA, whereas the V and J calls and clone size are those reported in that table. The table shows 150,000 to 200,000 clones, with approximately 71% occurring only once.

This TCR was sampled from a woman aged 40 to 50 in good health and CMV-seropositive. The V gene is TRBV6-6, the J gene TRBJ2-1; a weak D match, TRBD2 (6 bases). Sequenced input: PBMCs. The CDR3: CASSGGKGSYNEQFF. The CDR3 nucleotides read TGTGCCAGCAGTGGGGGGAAGGGGTCCTACAATGAGCAGTTCTTC.